These T cell receptor beta chains were read from a single sample in a study of blood T cell repertoires in COVID-19. Assay used: immunoSEQ multiplex PCR; TCRdb lists only in-frame clones, some missing. The sample includes under 300,000 clones, about 83% of them seen just once. Sequencing was performed on peripheral blood. The receptor source for this set is a woman aged 40 to 55 who had recovered from COVID-19. The CDR3 runs from the conserved cysteine through the conserved F or W. The D gene is left open where the match is weak. Only part of the rows carry a size: once, few, many, or a class if the clone is expanded.

v_gene: TRBV5-8; abundance: .; d_gene: TRBD2; j_gene: TRBJ2-3; CDR3aa: CATTTSGGGGDTQYF; CDR3nt: TGTGCCACCACCACGAGCGGGGGGGGAGGAGATACGCAGTATTTT
v_gene: TRBV27; abundance: .; d_gene: TRBD1; j_gene: TRBJ2-2; CDR3aa: CASRGQGVFTGELFF; CDR3nt: TGTGCCAGCAGAGGACAGGGGGTTTTCACCGGGGAGCTGTTTTTT
v_gene: TRBV27; abundance: .; d_gene: TRBD1; j_gene: TRBJ2-5; CDR3aa: CASKPGTGGGETQYF; CDR3nt: TGTGCCAGTAAACCCGGGACAGGGGGCGGAGAGACCCAGTACTTC
v_gene: TRBV5-5; abundance: .; d_gene: .; j_gene: TRBJ1-6; CDR3aa: CASSRSRGPGPLHF; CDR3nt: TGTGCCAGCAGCCGGAGTAGGGGTCCGGGACCCCTCCACTTT
v_gene: TRBV4-2; abundance: .; d_gene: .; j_gene: TRBJ2-5; CDR3aa: CASSQELGGPRETQYF; CDR3nt: TGTGCCAGCAGCCAAGAATTGGGGGGGCCCCGGGAGACCCAGTACTTC
v_gene: TRBV28; abundance: .; d_gene: TRBD1; j_gene: TRBJ1-4; CDR3aa: CASSPGDSQWKLFF; CDR3nt: TGTGCCAGCAGTCCCGGGGACAGCCAGTGGAAACTGTTTTTT
v_gene: TRBV11-3; abundance: .; d_gene: TRBD2; j_gene: TRBJ2-3; CDR3aa: CASSFSGGAYADTQYF; CDR3nt: TGTGCCAGCAGCTTTAGCGGGGGGGCCTACGCAGATACGCAGTATTTT
v_gene: TRBV29-1; abundance: .; d_gene: .; j_gene: TRBJ2-3; CDR3aa: CSVDRGDTQYF; CDR3nt: TGCAGCGTCGACCGGGGGGATACGCAGTATTTT
v_gene: TRBV5-1; abundance: few; d_gene: .; j_gene: TRBJ1-2; CDR3aa: CASSLDGLYGYTF; CDR3nt: TGCGCCAGCAGCTTGGACGGACTCTATGGCTACACCTTC
v_gene: TRBV4-1; abundance: .; d_gene: .; j_gene: TRBJ1-6; CDR3aa: CASSQRLDRYNSPLHF; CDR3nt: TGCGCCAGCAGCCAACGCTTAGACAGATATAATTCACCCCTCCACTTT
v_gene: TRBV7-2; abundance: once; d_gene: TRBD1; j_gene: TRBJ1-4; CDR3aa: CASSPRTGHTNEKLFF; CDR3nt: TGTGCCAGCAGCCCCAGGACAGGACATACTAATGAAAAACTGTTTTTT
v_gene: TRBV10-3; abundance: .; d_gene: .; j_gene: TRBJ2-1; CDR3aa: CAISRQVGTEQFF; CDR3nt: TGTGCCATTTCGAGACAGGTCGGTACGGAGCAGTTCTTC
v_gene: TRBV30; abundance: .; d_gene: TRBD1; j_gene: TRBJ1-1; CDR3aa: CAWSYRGNTEAFF; CDR3nt: TGTGCCTGGAGTTACAGGGGCAACACTGAAGCTTTCTTT
v_gene: TRBV11-3; abundance: .; d_gene: TRBD2; j_gene: TRBJ2-2; CDR3aa: CASSAAGLAGGPTGELFF; CDR3nt: TGTGCCAGCAGCGCGGCGGGACTAGCGGGGGGGCCCACCGGGGAGCTGTTTTTT
v_gene: TRBV27; abundance: .; d_gene: .; j_gene: TRBJ1-2; CDR3aa: CASNSQGGLSRGYTF; CDR3nt: TGTGCCAGCAACTCTCAGGGAGGACTATCGCGTGGCTACACCTTC
v_gene: TRBV12-3/TRBV12-4; abundance: once; d_gene: .; j_gene: TRBJ2-1; CDR3aa: CASSSVSYNEQFF; CDR3nt: TGTGCCAGCAGTTCGGTATCCTACAATGAGCAGTTCTTC
v_gene: TRBV28; abundance: .; d_gene: TRBD2; j_gene: TRBJ2-3; CDR3aa: CASSFGRWGIATDTQYF; CDR3nt: TGTGCCAGCAGTTTCGGGAGGTGGGGAATAGCAACAGATACGCAGTATTTT
v_gene: TRBV30; abundance: .; d_gene: TRBD1; j_gene: TRBJ2-7; CDR3aa: CAWSPTGGEQYF; CDR3nt: TGTGCCTGGAGCCCGACAGGGGGCGAGCAGTACTTC
v_gene: TRBV11-3; abundance: .; d_gene: TRBD1; j_gene: TRBJ2-7; CDR3aa: CASSHRGNTYEQYF; CDR3nt: TGTGCCAGCAGTCACAGGGGTAATACCTACGAGCAGTACTTC
v_gene: TRBV19; abundance: once; d_gene: TRBD1; j_gene: TRBJ1-2; CDR3aa: CASSIGQDYGYTF; CDR3nt: TGTGCCAGTAGTATCGGACAGGACTATGGCTACACCTTC
v_gene: TRBV30; abundance: .; d_gene: .; j_gene: TRBJ1-5; CDR3aa: CAWSPSRVLGIGSNQPQHF; CDR3nt: TGTGCCTGGAGTCCCTCGAGGGTCCTAGGGATAGGGAGCAATCAGCCCCAGCATTTT
v_gene: TRBV7-6; abundance: .; d_gene: TRBD1; j_gene: TRBJ2-2; CDR3aa: CASRLDRVGTGELFF; CDR3nt: TGTGCCAGCAGATTAGACAGGGTGGGAACCGGGGAGCTGTTTTTT
v_gene: TRBV7-9; abundance: .; d_gene: TRBD1; j_gene: TRBJ1-3; CDR3aa: CASSILTGGNTIYF; CDR3nt: TGTGCCAGCAGCATACTAACAGGGGGTAACACCATATATTTT
v_gene: TRBV10-3; abundance: once; d_gene: .; j_gene: TRBJ1-1; CDR3aa: CAITVSGMNTEAFF; CDR3nt: TGTGCCATCACGGTGTCAGGGATGAACACTGAAGCTTTCTTT
v_gene: TRBV5-1; abundance: .; d_gene: .; j_gene: TRBJ2-5; CDR3aa: CASSLGVEETQYF; CDR3nt: TGCGCCAGCAGCTTGGGAGTAGAGGAGACCCAGTACTTC
v_gene: TRBV11-2; abundance: .; d_gene: .; j_gene: TRBJ2-1; CDR3aa: CASSLTNYNEQFF; CDR3nt: TGTGCCAGCAGCTTAACTAACTACAATGAGCAGTTCTTC
v_gene: TRBV6-5; abundance: once; d_gene: TRBD2; j_gene: TRBJ2-5; CDR3aa: CATLLAGERETQYF; CDR3nt: TGTGCCACCCTCCTAGCGGGGGAGCGGGAGACCCAGTACTTC
v_gene: TRBV9; abundance: .; d_gene: .; j_gene: TRBJ1-1; CDR3aa: CASNAVTEAFF; CDR3nt: TGTGCCAGCAATGCAGTTACTGAAGCTTTCTTT
v_gene: TRBV3-1/TRBV3-2; abundance: .; d_gene: .; j_gene: TRBJ2-5; CDR3aa: CASSLRQVETQYF; CDR3nt: TGTGCCAGCAGCCTACGGCAGGTCGAGACCCAGTACTTC
v_gene: TRBV6-5; abundance: .; d_gene: TRBD2; j_gene: TRBJ2-5; CDR3aa: CASSKLADQETQYF; CDR3nt: TGTGCCAGCAGTAAACTAGCGGATCAAGAGACCCAGTACTTC
v_gene: TRBV6-5; abundance: .; d_gene: .; j_gene: TRBJ2-7; CDR3aa: CASCPAEHREQYF; CDR3nt: TGTGCCTCTTGTCCGGCGGAACACCGCGAGCAGTACTTC
v_gene: TRBV18; abundance: .; d_gene: .; j_gene: TRBJ2-2; CDR3aa: CASSPNRGTRSRTGELFF; CDR3nt: TGTGCCAGCTCACCGAACCGGGGAACCCGAAGCCGTACCGGGGAGCTGTTTTTT
v_gene: TRBV5-4; abundance: .; d_gene: .; j_gene: TRBJ1-5; CDR3aa: CASSLMGRDGNQPQHF; CDR3nt: TGTGCCAGCAGCTTGATGGGCAGGGATGGCAATCAGCCCCAGCATTTT
v_gene: TRBV11-3; abundance: .; d_gene: .; j_gene: TRBJ2-1; CDR3aa: CASTQQGGGYNEQFF; CDR3nt: TGTGCCAGCACACAGCAGGGGGGCGGCTACAATGAGCAGTTCTTC
v_gene: TRBV5-1; abundance: .; d_gene: TRBD1; j_gene: TRBJ2-3; CDR3aa: CASSFTGGADTQYF; CDR3nt: TGCGCCAGCAGCTTCACAGGGGGCGCAGATACGCAGTATTTT
v_gene: TRBV4-2; abundance: once; d_gene: .; j_gene: TRBJ2-7; CDR3aa: CASSQDFSGYYEQYF; CDR3nt: TGTGCCAGCAGCCAAGATTTCTCGGGGTACTACGAGCAGTACTTC
v_gene: TRBV5-4; abundance: .; d_gene: TRBD1; j_gene: TRBJ2-7; CDR3aa: CASSFTGTDTYEQYF; CDR3nt: TGTGCCAGCAGTTTTACCGGGACAGACACCTACGAGCAGTACTTC
v_gene: TRBV9; abundance: .; d_gene: TRBD1; j_gene: TRBJ1-5; CDR3aa: CASSRDRGNQPQHF; CDR3nt: TGTGCCAGCAGCCGGGACAGGGGCAATCAGCCCCAGCATTTT
v_gene: TRBV5-5; abundance: .; d_gene: .; j_gene: TRBJ2-3; CDR3aa: CASSSYLGQSTDTQYF; CDR3nt: TGTGCCAGCAGCTCGTACCTCGGACAGAGCACAGATACGCAGTATTTT
v_gene: TRBV28; abundance: .; d_gene: .; j_gene: TRBJ2-3; CDR3aa: CASSVGQSTDTQYF; CDR3nt: TGTGCCAGCAGTGTTGGACAGAGCACAGATACGCAGTATTTT
v_gene: TRBV5-1; abundance: .; d_gene: TRBD1; j_gene: TRBJ2-5; CDR3aa: CASSRDRRGQETQYF; CDR3nt: TGCGCCAGCAGCCGGGACAGGAGGGGCCAAGAGACCCAGTACTTC
v_gene: TRBV7-9; abundance: .; d_gene: .; j_gene: TRBJ2-2; CDR3aa: CASSLDFAGELFF; CDR3nt: TGTGCCAGCAGCTTAGACTTTGCCGGGGAGCTGTTTTTT
v_gene: TRBV3-1/TRBV3-2; abundance: .; d_gene: .; j_gene: TRBJ1-2; CDR3aa: CASSQDSGVLSGYTF; CDR3nt: TGTGCCAGCAGCCAAGATTCAGGGGTACTCTCTGGCTACACCTTC
v_gene: TRBV19; abundance: .; d_gene: .; j_gene: TRBJ1-6; CDR3aa: CASSRGSSYNSPLHF; CDR3nt: TGTGCCAGTAGCAGGGGAAGCTCCTATAATTCACCCCTCCACTTT
v_gene: TRBV30; abundance: few; d_gene: .; j_gene: TRBJ1-1; CDR3aa: CAWISIRVNTEAFF; CDR3nt: TGTGCCTGGATCTCGATCAGGGTGAACACTGAAGCTTTCTTT
v_gene: TRBV28; abundance: .; d_gene: TRBD2; j_gene: TRBJ2-5; CDR3aa: CASSSLRLAGETQYF; CDR3nt: TGTGCCAGCAGTTCTCTCAGACTAGCGGGTGAGACCCAGTACTTC
v_gene: TRBV3-1/TRBV3-2; abundance: .; d_gene: TRBD1; j_gene: TRBJ1-2; CDR3aa: CASSHGFDRAVGYTF; CDR3nt: TGTGCCAGCAGCCACGGTTTCGACAGGGCCGTTGGCTACACCTTC
v_gene: TRBV2; abundance: .; d_gene: .; j_gene: TRBJ1-1; CDR3aa: CASSEQRANTEAFF; CDR3nt: TGTGCCAGCAGTGAGCAACGAGCGAACACTGAAGCTTTCTTT